This T cell receptor (beta chain) derives from a study of tumor-infiltrating lymphocytes in primary liver carcinoma. Background on the study: Ranging in age from 30 to 69 years, the patients were men and women.

Taking about 17-31 mg of unsorted bulk tissue, the authors co-extracted RNA and DNA. This CDR3 has 12 amino acids. Germline values: CDR1 SGHRS, CDR2 YFSETQ. Trimming stripped 4 bases from V and 7 bases from J, with 12 bases between. cDNA specific to TCR beta was made from approximately 0.55 ug of total RNA, with a constant-region primer employed for priming. Three-round nested multiplex PCR performed with slightly modified ARM-PCR produced the TCR beta libraries. Primers for the first two PCR rounds were TRBV1-TRBV30 forward primers and a C-beta reverse primer (around 10 cycles per round). Via MiXCR, TCRdb re-called the multiplex PCR reads, giving one row per CDR3 protein. The table has more than 100,000 distinct CDR3 sequences, 50% to 70% seen once.

V gene TRBV5-1 combines with J gene TRBJ2-7; TRBD2 is a possible D gene (5 bases). Sequencing input: liver tumor tissue from sampling region 1. Subset of the sample: tumor region T1, superior pole. This receptor was taken from a woman in her sixties or seventies with primary liver carcinoma and hepatitis B virus infection. The CDR3 DNA reads TGCGCCAGCAGCCTCGGGATAGGGGAGCAGTACTTC. Its translation is CASSLGIGEQYF.